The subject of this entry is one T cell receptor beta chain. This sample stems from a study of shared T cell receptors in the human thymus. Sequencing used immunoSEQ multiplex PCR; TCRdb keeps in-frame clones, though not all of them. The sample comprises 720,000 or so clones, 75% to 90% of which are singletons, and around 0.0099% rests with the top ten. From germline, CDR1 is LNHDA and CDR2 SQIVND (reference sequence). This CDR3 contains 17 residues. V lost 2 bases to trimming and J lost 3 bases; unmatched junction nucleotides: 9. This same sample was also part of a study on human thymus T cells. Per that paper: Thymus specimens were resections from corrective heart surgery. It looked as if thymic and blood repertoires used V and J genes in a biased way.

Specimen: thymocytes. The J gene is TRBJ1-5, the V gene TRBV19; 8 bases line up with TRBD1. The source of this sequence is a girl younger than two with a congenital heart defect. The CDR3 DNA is TGTGCCAGTAGTATAACCGGACAGGGCCGATACAATCAGCCCCAGCATTTT. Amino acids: CASSITGQGRYNQPQHF.